This entry concerns a single TCR beta chain. Its antigen remains unidentified. The CDR3 sequence is 12 residues long. V was cut by 4 bases and J by 7 bases, with 10 bases left in between. CDR1 and CDR2 (germline): LNHDA, SQIVND (reference sequence). The table came from immunoSEQ multiplex PCR; TCRdb's copy has only in-frame clones and leaves some out. The data hold about 62,000 clones, with over 75% observed a single time. These data originate in a study of OX40 agonist ivuxolimab in advanced cancers. Across the whole study: Patients in dose escalation had liver, melanoma, kidney or head and neck cancers. Partial responses occurred in three patients (one hepatocellular carcinoma, two cutaneous melanoma).

Regarding the study as a whole: Some patients without response likewise showed low normalized clonal expansion. CD8+ T cells averaged more expanded clones than CD4+.

This chain links TRBV19 with TRBJ1-2; D uncertain. This specimen consisted of CD4+ or CD8+ T cells sorted from blood, obtained in a trial of the OX40 agonist ivuxolimab. The sequence was collected from an adult with an advanced solid tumor such as melanoma, head and neck, liver or kidney cancer. This CDR3 reads CASSTTEGGYTF. As DNA, the CDR3 is TGTGCCAGTAGTACCACTGAGGGTGGCTACACCTTC. Together with reference TRBV19 and TRBJ1-2, the CDR3 gives the full variable domain: DGGITQSPKYLFRKEGQNVTLSCEQNLNHDAMYWYRQDPGQGLRLIYYSQIVNDFQKGDIAEGYSVSREKKESFPLTVTSAQKNPTAFYLCASSTTEGGYTFGSGTRLTVV.